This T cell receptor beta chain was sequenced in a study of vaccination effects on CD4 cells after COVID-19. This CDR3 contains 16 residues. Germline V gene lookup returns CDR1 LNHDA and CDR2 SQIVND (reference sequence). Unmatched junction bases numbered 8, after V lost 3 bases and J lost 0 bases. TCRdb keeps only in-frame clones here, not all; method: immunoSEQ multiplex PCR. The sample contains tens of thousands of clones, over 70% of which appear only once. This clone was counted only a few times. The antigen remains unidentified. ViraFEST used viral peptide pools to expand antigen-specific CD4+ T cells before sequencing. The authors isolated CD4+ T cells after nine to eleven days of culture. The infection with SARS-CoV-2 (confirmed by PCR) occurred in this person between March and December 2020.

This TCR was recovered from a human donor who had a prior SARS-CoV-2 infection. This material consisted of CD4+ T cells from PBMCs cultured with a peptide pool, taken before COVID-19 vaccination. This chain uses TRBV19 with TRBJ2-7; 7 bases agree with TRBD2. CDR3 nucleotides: TGTGCCAGTAGTATCGGCGCCGGGAGGAGCTCCTACGAGCAGTACTTC. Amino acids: CASSIGAGRSSYEQYF.